This TCR beta chain was profiled in a study of CD8+CD57+ T cells in acquired aplastic anemia. Whole-study context: DNA from sorted CD4+ and CD8+ cells averaged roughly 3.2 ug. CD4+ cells from healthy donors averaged about 10.8 million reads.

Both TCR beta VDJ combination and CDR3 sequence profiling were carried out. Genomic DNA was the template for this profiling. Using its own MiXCR run on the reads, TCRdb lists one record per CDR3 protein. The sample holds around 140,000 distinct CDR3 sequences, 41% seen once. There are 12 residues in the CDR3. Trimming took 1 base from V and 11 from J, leaving 11 bases between them. Looked up from germline, CDR1 is LGHDT and CDR2 is YNNKEL (reference sequence). Broader study findings: Researchers reported that CD8+ Simpson's diversity was not significantly different in patients versus controls. A set of some 28 CD8+ CDR3 sequences was shared between patients and controls, and these sequences appeared highly expressed in patients.

In regard to this clonotype: What it recognizes is unknown.

The TCR originated in a human donor in good health, serving as a control. V is TRBV3-1 and J is TRBJ1-1, with a possible D match to TRBD1 (6 bases). The sequenced sample consisted of sorted CD4+, CD8+, or CD8+CD57+ T cells (not recorded which) from PBMCs. The CDR3 region is CASSQAGGLAFF. The CDR3 DNA reads as TGTGCCAGCAGCCAAGCTGGGGGGCTGGCTTTCTTT.